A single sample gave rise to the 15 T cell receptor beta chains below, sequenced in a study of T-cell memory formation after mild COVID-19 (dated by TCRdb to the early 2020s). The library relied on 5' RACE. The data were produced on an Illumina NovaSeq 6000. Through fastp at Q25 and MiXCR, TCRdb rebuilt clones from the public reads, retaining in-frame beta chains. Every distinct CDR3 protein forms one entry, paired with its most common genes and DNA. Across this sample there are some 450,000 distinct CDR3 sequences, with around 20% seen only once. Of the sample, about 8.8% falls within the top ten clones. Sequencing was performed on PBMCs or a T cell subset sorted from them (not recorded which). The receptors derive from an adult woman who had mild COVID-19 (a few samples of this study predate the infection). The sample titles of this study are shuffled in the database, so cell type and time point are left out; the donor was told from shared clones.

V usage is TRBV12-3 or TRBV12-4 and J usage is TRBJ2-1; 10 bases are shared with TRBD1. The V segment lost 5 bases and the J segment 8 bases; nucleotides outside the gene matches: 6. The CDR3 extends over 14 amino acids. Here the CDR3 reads CASSAGTGAYEQFF. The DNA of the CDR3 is TGTGCCAGCAGTGCCGGGACAGGGGCTTATGAGCAGTTCTTC.

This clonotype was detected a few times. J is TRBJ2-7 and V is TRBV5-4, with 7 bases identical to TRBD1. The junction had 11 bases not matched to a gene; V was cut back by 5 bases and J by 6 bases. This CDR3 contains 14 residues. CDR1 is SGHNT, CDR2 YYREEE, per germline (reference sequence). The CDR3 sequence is CASSAAETGPEQYF. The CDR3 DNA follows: TGTGCCAGCAGTGCTGCCGAGACAGGGCCCGAGCAGTACTTC. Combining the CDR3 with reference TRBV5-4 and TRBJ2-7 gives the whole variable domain ETGVTQSPTHLIKTRGQQVTLRCSSQSGHNTVSWYQQALGQGPQFIFQYYREEENGRGNFPPRFSGLQFPNYSSELNVNALELDDSALYLCASSAAETGPEQYFGPGTRLTVT.

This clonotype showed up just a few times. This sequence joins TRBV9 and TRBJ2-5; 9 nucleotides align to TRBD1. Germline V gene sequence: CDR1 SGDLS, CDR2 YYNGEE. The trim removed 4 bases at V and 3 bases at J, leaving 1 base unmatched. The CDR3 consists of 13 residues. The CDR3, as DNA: TGTGCCAGCAGCTGGGACAGGGAAGAGACCCAGTACTTC. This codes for CASSWDREETQYF.

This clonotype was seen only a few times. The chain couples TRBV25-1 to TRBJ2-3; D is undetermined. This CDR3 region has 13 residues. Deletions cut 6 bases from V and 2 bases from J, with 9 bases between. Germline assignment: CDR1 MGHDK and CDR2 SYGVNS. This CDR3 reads CASSAGLTDTQYF. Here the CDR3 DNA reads TGTGCCAGCAGCGCCGGCCTCACAGATACGCAGTATTTT.

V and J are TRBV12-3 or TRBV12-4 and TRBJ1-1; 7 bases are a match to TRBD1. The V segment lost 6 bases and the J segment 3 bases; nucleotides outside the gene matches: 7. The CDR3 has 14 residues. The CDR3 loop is CASSHGGGHTEAFF. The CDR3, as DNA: TGTGCCAGCAGCCACGGAGGGGGCCACACTGAAGCTTTCTTT.

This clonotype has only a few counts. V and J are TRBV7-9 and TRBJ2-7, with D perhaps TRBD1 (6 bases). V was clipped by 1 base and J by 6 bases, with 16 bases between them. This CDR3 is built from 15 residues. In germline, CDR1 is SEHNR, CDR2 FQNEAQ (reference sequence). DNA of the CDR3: TGTGCCAGCAGCTTAGGGGGGCAGGGGATGGGCGAGCAGTACTTC. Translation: CASSLGGQGMGEQYF.

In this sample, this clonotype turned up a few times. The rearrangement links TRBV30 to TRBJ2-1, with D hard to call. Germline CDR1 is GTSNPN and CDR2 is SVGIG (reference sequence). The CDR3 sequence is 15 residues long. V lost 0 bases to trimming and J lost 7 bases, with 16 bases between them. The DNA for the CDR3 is TGTGCCTGGAGTGTACGGTCCCATGGTTTGAATGAGCAGTTCTTC. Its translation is CAWSVRSHGLNEQFF.

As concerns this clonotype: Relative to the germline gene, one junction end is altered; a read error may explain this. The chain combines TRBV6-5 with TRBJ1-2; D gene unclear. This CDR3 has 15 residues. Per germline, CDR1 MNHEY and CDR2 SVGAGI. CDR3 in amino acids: CASSYPPGGGEGYTF. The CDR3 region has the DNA TGTGCCAGCAGTTACCCCCCCGGTGGTGGGGAGGGCTACACTTTC.

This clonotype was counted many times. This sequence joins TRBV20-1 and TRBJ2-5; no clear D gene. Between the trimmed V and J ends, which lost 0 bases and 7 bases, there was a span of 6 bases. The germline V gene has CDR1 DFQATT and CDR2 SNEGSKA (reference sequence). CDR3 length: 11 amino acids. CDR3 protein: CSARESLTQYF. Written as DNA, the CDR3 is TGCAGTGCTAGAGAAAGTCTGACCCAGTACTTC.

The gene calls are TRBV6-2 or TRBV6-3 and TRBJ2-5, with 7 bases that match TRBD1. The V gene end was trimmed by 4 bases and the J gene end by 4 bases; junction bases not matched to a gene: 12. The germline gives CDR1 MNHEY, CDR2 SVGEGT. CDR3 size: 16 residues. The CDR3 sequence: CASSLHDRAGGETQYF. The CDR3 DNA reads TGTGCCAGCAGTTTACACGACAGGGCCGGAGGAGAGACCCAGTACTTC.

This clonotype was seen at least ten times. The CDR3: CASSSGQVNTEAFF. CDR3 DNA sequence: TGCGCCAGCAGCTCAGGACAGGTGAACACTGAAGCTTTCTTT. The rearrangement joins TRBV5-1 to TRBJ1-1; 7 positions agree with TRBD1. The CDR3 runs 14 residues. Germline CDR1 is SGHRS and CDR2 is YFSETQ. After removal of 3 bases from V and 0 bases from J, the junction contained 2 bases not matched to a gene.

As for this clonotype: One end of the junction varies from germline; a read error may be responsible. The CDR3 is CATSRQGVRRYTF. DNA for the CDR3: TGTGCCACCAGTCGCCAGGGGGTTCGTCGCTACACCTTC. The J gene is TRBJ1-2, the V gene TRBV6-2 or TRBV6-3, with 7 nucleotides matching TRBD1. CDR1 and CDR2 (germline): MNHEY, SVGEGT. The CDR3 loop spans 13 amino acids.

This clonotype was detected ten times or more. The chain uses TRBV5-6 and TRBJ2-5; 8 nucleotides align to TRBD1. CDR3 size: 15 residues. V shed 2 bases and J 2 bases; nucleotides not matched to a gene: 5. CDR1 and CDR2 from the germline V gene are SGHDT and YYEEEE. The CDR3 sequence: CASSLWTGFQETQYF. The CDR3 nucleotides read TGTGCCAGCAGCTTATGGACAGGGTTTCAAGAGACCCAGTACTTC.

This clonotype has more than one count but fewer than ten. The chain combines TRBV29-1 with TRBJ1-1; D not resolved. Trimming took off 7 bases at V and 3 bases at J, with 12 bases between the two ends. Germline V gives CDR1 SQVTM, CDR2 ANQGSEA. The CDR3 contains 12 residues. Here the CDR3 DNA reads TGCAGCGGCGGCGAGGGATACACTGAAGCTTTCTTT. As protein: CSGGEGYTEAFF.

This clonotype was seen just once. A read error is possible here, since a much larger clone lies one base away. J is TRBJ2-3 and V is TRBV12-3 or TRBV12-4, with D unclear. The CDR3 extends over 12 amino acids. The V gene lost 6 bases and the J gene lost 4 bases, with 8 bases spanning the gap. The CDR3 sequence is CASRLRPDTQYF. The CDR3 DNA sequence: TGTGCCAGCAGATTGAGGCCAGATACGCAGTATTTT.